Detailed here is one T cell receptor (beta chain). As yet, its antigen is unknown. The data were taken from a study of human versus mouse CDR3 diversity and MHC coevolution. Study-wide background: Reportedly, immunoSEQ detects one in 200,000 T cells with minimized PCR bias.

V was pared by 6 bases and J by 5 bases, with 7 bases of the junction left unmatched. CDR3 length: 14 amino acids. Findings and caveats of the study: Mice had fewer CDR3 deletions and insertions than humans on average.

Repertoires were generated with immunoSEQ multiplex PCR, while TCRdb's copy carries only in-frame clones and drops some. Of about 81,000 clones listed, around 95% were seen once; the top ten hold more than 1.1%. Cells were CD45RO-negative CD62L-positive naive CD4 T cells sorted from PBMCs. Sequencing was carried out using naive CD4+ T cells from blood. As for subset: CD45RO-negative CD62L-positive naive CD4 T cells. V usage is TRBV23-1 and J usage is TRBJ2-5, with 9 nucleotides matching TRBD1. TRBV23-1 is flagged as an ORF with uncertain function. The TCR was taken from a person aged 30-69 years in good health. CDR3 nucleotides: TGCGCCAGCAGCCTCGATGGACAGGGGGAGACCCAGTACTTC. This encodes CASSLDGQGETQYF.